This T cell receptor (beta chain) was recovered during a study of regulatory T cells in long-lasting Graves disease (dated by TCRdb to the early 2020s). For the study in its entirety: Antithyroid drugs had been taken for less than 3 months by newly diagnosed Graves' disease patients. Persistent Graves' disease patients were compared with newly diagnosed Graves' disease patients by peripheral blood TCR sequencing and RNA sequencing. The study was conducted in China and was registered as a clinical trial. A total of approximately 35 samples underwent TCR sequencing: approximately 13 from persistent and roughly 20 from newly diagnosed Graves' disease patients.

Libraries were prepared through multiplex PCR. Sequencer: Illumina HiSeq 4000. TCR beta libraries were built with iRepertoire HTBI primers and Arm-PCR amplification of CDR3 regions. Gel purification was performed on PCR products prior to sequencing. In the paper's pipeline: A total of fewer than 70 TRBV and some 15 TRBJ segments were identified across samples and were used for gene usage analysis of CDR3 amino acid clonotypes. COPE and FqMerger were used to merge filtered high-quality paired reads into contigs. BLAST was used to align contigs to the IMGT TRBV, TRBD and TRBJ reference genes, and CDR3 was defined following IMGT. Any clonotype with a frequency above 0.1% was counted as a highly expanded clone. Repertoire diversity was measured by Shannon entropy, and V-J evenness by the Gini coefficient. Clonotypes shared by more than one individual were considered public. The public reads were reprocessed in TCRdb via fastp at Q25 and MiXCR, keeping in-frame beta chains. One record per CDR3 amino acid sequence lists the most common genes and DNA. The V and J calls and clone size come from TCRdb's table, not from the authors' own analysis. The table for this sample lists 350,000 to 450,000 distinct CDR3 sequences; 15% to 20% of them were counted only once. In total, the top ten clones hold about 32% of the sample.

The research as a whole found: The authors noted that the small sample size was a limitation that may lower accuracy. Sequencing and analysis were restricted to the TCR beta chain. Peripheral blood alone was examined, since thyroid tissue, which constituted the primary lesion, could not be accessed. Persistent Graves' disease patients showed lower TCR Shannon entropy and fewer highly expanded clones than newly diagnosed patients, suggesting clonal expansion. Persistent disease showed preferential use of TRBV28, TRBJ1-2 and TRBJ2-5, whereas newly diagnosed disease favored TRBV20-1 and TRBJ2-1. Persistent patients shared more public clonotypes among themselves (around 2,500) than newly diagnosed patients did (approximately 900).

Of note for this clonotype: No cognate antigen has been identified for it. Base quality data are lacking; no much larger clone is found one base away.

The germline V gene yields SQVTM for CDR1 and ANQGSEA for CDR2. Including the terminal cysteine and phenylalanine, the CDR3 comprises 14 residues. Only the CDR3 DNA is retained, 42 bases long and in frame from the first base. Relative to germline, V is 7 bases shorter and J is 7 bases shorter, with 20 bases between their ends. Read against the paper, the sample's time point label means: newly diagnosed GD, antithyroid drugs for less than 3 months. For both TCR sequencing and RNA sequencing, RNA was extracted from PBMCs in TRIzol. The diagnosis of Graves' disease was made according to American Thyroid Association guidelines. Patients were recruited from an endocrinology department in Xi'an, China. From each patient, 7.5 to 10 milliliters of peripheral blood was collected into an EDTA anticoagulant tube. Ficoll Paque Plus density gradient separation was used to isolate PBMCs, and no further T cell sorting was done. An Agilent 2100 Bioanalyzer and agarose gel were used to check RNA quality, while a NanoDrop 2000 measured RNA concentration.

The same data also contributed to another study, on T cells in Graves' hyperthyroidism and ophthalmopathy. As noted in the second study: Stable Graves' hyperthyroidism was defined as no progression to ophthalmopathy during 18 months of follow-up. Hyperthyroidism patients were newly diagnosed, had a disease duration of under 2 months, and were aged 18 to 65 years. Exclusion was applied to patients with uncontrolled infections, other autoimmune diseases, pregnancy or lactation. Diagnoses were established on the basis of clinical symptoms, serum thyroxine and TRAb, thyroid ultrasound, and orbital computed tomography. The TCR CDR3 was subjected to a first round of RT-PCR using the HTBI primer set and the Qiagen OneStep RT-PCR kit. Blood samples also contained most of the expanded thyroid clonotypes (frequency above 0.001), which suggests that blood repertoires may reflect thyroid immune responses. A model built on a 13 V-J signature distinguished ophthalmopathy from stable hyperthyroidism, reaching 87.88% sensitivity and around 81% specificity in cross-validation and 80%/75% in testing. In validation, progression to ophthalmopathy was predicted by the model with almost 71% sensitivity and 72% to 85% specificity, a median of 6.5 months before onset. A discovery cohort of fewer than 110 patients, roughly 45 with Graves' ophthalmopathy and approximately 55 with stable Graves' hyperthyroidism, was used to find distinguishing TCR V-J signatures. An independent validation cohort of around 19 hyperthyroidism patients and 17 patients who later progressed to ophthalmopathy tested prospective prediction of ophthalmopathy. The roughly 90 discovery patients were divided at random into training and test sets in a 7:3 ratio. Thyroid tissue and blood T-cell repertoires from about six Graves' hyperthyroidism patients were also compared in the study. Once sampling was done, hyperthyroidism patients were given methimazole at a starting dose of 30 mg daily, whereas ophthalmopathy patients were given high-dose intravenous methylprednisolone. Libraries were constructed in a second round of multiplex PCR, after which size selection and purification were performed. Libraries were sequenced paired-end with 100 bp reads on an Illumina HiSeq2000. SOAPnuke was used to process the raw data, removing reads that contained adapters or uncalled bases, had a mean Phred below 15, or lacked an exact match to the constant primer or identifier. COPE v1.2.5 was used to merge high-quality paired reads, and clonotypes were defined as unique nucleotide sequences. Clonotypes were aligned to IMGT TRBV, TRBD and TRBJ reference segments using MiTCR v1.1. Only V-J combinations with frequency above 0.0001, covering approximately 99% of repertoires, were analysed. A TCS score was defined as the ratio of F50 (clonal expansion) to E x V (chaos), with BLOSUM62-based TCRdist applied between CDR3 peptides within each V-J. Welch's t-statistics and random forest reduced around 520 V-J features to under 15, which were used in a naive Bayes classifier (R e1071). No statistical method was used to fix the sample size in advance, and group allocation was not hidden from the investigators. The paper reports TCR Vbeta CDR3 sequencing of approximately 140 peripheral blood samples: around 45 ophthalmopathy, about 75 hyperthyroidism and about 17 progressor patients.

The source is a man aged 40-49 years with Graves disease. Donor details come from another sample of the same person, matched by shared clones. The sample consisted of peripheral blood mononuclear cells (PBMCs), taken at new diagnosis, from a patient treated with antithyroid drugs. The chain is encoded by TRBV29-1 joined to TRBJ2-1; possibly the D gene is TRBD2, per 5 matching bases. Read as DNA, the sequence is TGCAGCGGGGCGAGGGTCGGCAAAATGAATGAGCAGTTCTTC. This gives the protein CSGARVGKMNEQFF.